This T cell receptor beta chain came from a study of cytomegalovirus exposure and HLA in healthy donors. This CDR3 spans 16 amino acids. The PCR had 60 Vbeta and 13 Jbeta primers. Data came from immunoSEQ multiplex PCR; TCRdb stores just in-frame clones and leaves some out. The table records 150,000 to 200,000 clones, around four fifths of them present only once. As regards this clone: Its antigen is unknown.

Whole-study findings and limits: For most subjects, TCR beta sequences were reported to predict HLA-A and HLA-B alleles with accuracy.

The chain joins TRBV21-1 to TRBJ1-5; the table's D call, TRBD1, has no DNA check behind it. TRBV21-1 is noted as a pseudogene. Sequencing used PBMCs. The sequence was obtained from a woman aged 45-59 years in good health and CMV-seropositive. DNA of the CDR3: TGTGCCAGCAGCCCCCGACAGAGATATAGCAATCAGCCCCAGCATTTT. This encodes CASSPRQRYSNQPQHF.